This T cell receptor (beta chain) originates from a study of shared clonotypes between healthy human individuals. Findings and limits, study-wide: Enrolling few donors narrowed the genetic and exposure-history diversity that was represented.

Across several immunoSEQ plates, the genomic DNA of each subset was split evenly. Data came from immunoSEQ multiplex PCR; TCRdb stores just in-frame clones and leaves some out. Among about 580,000 clones, 95% to 98% were seen once, and the ten largest hold 0.3%. Only CD45RO-negative cells positively selected for CCR7 counted as naive CD8 cells, so terminally differentiated effector memory CD45RA+ cells were excluded. Comments on this clone: The antigen remains undetermined.

With 1 base removed from V and 5 bases from J, the gap between germline ends came to 12 bases. This CDR3 comprises 14 residues. Looked up from germline, CDR1 is PRHDT and CDR2 is FYEKMQ (reference sequence). The V gene is TRBV13, the J gene TRBJ2-7; D might be TRBD1 (5 bases). Sample: naive CD8+ T cells sorted from blood. The TCR sequence derives from a man aged 30 to 39 in good health. Written as DNA, the CDR3 is TGTGCCAGCAGCTTAGACGCAGGGTCCCACGAGCAGTACTTC. Its translation is CASSLDAGSHEQYF.